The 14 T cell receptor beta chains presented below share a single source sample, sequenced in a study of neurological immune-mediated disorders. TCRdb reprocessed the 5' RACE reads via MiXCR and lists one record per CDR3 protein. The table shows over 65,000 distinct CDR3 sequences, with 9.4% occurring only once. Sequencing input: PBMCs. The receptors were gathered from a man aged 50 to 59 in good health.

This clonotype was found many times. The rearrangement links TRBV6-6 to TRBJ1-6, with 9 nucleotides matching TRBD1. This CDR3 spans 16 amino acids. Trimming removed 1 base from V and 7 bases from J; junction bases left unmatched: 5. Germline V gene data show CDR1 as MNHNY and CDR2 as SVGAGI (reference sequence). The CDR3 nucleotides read TGTGCCAGCAGTTACTATGTTGGGACAGGGAATTCACCCCTCCACTTT. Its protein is CASSYYVGTGNSPLHF.

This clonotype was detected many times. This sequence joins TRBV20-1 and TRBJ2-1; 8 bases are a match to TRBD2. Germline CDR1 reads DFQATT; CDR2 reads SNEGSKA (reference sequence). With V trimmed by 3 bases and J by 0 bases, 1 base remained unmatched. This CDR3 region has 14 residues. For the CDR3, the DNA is TGCAGTGCTAGCGGGGGGGGCTCCTACAATGAGCAGTTCTTC. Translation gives CSASGGGSYNEQFF.

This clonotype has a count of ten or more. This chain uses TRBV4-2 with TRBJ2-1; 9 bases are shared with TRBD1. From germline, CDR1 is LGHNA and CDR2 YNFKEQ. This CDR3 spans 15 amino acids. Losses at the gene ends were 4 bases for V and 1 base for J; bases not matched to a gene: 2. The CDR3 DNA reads TGTGCCAGCAGCCGCGACAGGGGGTCCTACAATGAGCAGTTCTTC. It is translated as CASSRDRGSYNEQFF.

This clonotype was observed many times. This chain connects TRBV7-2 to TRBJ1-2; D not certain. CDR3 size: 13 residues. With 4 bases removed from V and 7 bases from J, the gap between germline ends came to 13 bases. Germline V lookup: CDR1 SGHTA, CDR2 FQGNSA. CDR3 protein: CASSYGPFFGYTF. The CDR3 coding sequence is TGTGCCAGCAGCTACGGACCTTTCTTTGGCTACACCTTC. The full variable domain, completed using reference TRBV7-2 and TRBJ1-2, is GAGVSQSPSNKVTEKGKDVELRCDPISGHTALYWYRQSLGQGLEFLIYFQGNSAPDKSGLPSDRFSAERTGGSVSTLTIQRTQQEDSAVYLCASSYGPFFGYTFGSGTRLTVV.

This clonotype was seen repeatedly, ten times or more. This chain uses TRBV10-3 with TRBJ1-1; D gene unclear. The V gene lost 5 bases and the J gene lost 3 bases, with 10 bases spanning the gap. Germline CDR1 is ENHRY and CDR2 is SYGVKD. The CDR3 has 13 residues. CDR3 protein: CAISFALDTEAFF. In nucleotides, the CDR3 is TGTGCCATCAGTTTCGCCTTGGACACTGAAGCTTTCTTT.

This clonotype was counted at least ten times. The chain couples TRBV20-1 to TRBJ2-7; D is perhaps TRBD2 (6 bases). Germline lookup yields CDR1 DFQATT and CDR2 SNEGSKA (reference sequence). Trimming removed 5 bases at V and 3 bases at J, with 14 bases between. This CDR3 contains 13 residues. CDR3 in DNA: TGCAGTGCTGACGGGGGACGAAACTACGAGCAGTACTTC. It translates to CSADGGRNYEQYF.

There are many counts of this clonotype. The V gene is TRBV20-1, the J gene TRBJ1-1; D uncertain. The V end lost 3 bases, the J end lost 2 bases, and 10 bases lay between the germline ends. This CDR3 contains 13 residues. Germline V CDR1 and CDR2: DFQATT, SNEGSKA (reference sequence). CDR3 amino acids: CSARVRTNTEAFF. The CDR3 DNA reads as TGCAGTGCTAGGGTACGGACCAACACTGAAGCTTTCTTT.

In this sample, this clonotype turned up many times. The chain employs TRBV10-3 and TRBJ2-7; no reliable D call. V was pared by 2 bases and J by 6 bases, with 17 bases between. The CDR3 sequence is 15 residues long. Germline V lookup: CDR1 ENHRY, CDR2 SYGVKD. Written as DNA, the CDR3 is TGTGCCATCAGTGAGCCCAACCCGAGGTCGGGCGAGCAGTACTTC. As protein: CAISEPNPRSGEQYF.

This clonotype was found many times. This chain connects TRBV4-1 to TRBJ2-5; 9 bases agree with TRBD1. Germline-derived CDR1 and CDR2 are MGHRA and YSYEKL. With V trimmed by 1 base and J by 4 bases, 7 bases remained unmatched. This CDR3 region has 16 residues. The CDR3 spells CASSQVPQGARETQYF. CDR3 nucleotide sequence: TGCGCCAGCAGCCAAGTCCCACAGGGGGCACGAGAGACCCAGTACTTC.

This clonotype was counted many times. The CDR3 DNA is TGTGCCAGCAGTTCGACGACAGGCTCCCGGGATTCCGGGCTCAAATCCAACTATGGCTACACCTTC. As protein: CASSSTTGSRDSGLKSNYGYTF. The rearrangement uses TRBV28 and TRBJ1-2; D may be TRBD1 (6 bases). Germline CDR1 is MDHEN and CDR2 is SYDVKM. V lost 4 bases and J 2 bases, leaving 35 bases between the germline ends. The CDR3 totals 22 residues.

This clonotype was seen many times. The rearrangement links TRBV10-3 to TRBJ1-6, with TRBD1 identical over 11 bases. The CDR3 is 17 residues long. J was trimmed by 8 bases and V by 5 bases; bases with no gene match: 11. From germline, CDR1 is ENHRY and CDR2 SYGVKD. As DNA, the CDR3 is TGTGCCATCAGTTGGGACAGGGGGAGAAGTCAGGATTCACCCCTCCACTTT. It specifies CAISWDRGRSQDSPLHF.

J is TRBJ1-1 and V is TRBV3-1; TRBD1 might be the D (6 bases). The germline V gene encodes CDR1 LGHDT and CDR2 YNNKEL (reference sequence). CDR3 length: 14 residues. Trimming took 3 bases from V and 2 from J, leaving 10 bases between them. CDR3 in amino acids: CASSQSGENTEAFF. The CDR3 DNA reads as TGTGCCAGCAGCCAGTCAGGGGAAAACACTGAAGCTTTCTTT. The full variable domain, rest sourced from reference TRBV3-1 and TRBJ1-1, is DTAVSQTPKYLVTQMGNDKSIKCEQNLGHDTMYWYKQDSKKFLKIMFSYNNKELIINETVPNRFSPKSPDKAHLNLHINSLELGDSAVYFCASSQSGENTEAFFGQGTRLTVV.

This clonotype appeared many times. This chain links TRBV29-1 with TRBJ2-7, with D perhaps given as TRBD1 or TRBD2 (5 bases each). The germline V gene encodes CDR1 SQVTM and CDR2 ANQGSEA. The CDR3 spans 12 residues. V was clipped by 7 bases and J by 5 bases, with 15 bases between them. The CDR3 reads CSAEGILNEQYF. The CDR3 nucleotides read TGCAGCGCTGAGGGGATCCTAAACGAGCAGTACTTC.

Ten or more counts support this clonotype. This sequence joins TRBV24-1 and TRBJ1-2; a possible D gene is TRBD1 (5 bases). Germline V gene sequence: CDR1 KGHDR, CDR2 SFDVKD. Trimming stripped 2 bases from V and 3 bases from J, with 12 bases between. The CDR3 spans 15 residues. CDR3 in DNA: TGTGCCACCAGTGATTCCCCCGGGGGAGACTATGGCTACACCTTC. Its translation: CATSDSPGGDYGYTF.